The clone carrying this T cell receptor beta chain showed up just once. The data were taken from a study of shared clonotypes between healthy human individuals. About the research overall: The study enrolled a couple of women and three men aged 18 to 49. Per donor, CD8 memory used one plate, CD8 naive used two, CD4 memory used three and CD4 naive used three.

The CDR3 extends over 14 amino acids. CDR1 is MDHEN, CDR2 SYDVKM, per germline. With 11 bases clipped from V and 3 bases from J, the junction kept 12 bases outside the gene matches. Terminally differentiated effector memory CD45RA+ cells were excluded by CCR7 positive selection of CD45RO-negative cells. Genomic DNA of each subset was evenly split across several immunoSEQ plates. TCRdb keeps only in-frame clones here, not all; method: immunoSEQ multiplex PCR. The data contain around 640,000 clones, around 96% of them seen just once; the ten biggest clones take up 0.11%. This chain joins TRBV28 and TRBJ2-5; 7 positions agree with TRBD2. This receptor was obtained from a woman under 40 in good health. Sequencing used naive CD8+ T cells sorted from blood. CDR3 residues: CAAEMASGKETQYF. The DNA for the CDR3 is TGTGCCGCGGAAATGGCTAGCGGCAAAGAGACCCAGTACTTC.